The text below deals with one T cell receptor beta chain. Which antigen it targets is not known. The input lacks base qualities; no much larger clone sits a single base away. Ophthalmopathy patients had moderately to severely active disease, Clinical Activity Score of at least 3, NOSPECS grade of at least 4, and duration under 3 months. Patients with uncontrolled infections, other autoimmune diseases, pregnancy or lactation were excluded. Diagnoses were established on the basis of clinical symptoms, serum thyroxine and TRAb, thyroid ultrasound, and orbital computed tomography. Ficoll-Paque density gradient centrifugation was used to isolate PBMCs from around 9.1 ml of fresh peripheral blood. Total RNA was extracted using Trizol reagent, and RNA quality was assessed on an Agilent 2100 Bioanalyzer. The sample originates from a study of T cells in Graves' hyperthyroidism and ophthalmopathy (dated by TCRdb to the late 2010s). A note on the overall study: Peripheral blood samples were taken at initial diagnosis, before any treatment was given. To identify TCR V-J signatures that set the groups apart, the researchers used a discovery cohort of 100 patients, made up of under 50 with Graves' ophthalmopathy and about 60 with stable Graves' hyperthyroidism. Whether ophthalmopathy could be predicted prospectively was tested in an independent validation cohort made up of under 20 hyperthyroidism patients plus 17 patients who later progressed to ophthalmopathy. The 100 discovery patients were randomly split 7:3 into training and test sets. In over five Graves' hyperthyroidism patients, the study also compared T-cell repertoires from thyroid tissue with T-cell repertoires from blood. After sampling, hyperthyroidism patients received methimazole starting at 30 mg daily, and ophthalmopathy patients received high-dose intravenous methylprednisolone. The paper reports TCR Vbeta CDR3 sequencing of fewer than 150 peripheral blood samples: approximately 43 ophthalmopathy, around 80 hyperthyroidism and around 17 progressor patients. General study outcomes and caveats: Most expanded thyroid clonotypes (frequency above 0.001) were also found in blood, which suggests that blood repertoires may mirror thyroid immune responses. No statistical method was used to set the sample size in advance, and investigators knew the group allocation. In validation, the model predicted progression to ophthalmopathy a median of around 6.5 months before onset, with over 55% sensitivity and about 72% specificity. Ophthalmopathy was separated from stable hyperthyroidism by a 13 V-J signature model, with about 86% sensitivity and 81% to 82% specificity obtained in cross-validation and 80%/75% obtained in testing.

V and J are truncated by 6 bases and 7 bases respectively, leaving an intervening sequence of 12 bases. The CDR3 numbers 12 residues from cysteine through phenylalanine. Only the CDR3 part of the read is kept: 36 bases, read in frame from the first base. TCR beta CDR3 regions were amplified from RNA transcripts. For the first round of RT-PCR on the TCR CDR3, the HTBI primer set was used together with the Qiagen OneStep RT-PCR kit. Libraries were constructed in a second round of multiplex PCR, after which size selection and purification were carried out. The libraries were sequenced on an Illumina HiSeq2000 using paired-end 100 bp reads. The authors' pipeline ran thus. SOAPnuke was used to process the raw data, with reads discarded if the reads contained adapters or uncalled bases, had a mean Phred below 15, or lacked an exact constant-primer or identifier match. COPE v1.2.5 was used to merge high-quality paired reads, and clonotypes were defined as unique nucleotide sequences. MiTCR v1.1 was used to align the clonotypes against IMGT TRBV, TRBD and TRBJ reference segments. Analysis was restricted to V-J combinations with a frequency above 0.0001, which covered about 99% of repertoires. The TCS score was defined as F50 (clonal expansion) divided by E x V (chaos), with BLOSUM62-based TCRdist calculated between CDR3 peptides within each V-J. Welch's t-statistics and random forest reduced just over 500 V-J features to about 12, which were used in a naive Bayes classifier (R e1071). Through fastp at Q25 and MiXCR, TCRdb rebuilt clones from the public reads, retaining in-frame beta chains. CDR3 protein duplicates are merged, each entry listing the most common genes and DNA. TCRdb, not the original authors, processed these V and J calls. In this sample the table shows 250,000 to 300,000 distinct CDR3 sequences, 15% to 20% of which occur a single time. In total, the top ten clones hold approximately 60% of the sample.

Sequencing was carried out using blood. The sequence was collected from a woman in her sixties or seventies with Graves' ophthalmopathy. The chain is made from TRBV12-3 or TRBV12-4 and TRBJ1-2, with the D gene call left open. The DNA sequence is TGTGCCAGCAGCCCATCTTACTCTGGCTACACCTTC. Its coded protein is CASSPSYSGYTF.